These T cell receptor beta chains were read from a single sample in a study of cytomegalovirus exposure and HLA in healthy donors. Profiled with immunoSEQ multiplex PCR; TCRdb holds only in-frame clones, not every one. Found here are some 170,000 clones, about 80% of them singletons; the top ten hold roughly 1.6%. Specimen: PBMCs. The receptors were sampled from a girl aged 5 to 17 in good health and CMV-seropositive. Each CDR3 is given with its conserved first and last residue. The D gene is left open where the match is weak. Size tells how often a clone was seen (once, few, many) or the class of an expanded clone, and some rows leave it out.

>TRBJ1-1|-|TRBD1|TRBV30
TGTGCCTGGAGTGTAAGGAACAGGGGTAACACTGAAGCTTTCTTT
CAWSVRNRGNTEAFF
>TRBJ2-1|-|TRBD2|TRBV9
TGTGCCAGCAGCGTAGTTCCTAGCGGGGGGGCGGGTGAGCAGTTCTTC
CASSVVPSGGAGEQFF
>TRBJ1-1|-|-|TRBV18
TGTGCCAGCTCACCACCGGGCCCCCCGGCTGAAGCTTTCTTT
CASSPPGPPAEAFF
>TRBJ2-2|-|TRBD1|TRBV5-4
TGTGCCAGCAGCAGACAAAGGACAGGGGGCGCTCCCGGGGAGCTGTTTTTT
CASSRQRTGGAPGELFF
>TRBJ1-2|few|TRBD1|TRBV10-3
TGTGCCTCCGGGACAGCCTATGGCTACACCTTC
CASGTAYGYTF
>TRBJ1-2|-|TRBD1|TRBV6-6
TGTGCCAGCAGTTACCCCGGGGACAGTTTGTATGGGGGCTACACCTTC
CASSYPGDSLYGGYTF
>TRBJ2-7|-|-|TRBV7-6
TGTGCCAGCAGCCCAGGGCCCAACTACGAGCAGTACTTC
CASSPGPNYEQYF
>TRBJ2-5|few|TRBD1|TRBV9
TGTGCCAGCAAAACCGGGACAGGGGAAGAGACCCAGTACTTC
CASKTGTGEETQYF
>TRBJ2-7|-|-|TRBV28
TGTGCCAGCGATCCCGGGGTGGGCAGCACCTACGAGCAGTACTTC
CASDPGVGSTYEQYF
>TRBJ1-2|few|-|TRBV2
TGTGCCAGCATTAACAGGGAACCGAATGGCTACACCTTC
CASINREPNGYTF
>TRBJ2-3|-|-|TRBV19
TGTGCCAGTAGCAGCATCCGTGACGCTAGCCCGGGGTCAGATACGCAGTATTTT
CASSSIRDASPGSDTQYF
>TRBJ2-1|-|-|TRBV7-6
TGTGCCAGCAGCTTAGACGGCCGGAGCTCCTACAATGAGCAGTTCTTC
CASSLDGRSSYNEQFF
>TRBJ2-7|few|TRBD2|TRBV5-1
TGCGCCAGCAGCTCCCGGGCGGGACTAGCGCGGTCCTCCTACGAGCAGTACTTC
CASSSRAGLARSSYEQYF
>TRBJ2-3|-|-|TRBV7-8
TGTGCCAGCAGCTCCGAGGGCGGGGTCACAGATACGCAGTATTTT
CASSSEGGVTDTQYF
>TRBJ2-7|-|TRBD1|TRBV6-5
TGTGCCAGCAGACATACGACAGGGGGCTCCTACGAGCAGTACTTC
CASRHTTGGSYEQYF
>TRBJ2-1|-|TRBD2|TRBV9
TGTGCCAGCAGCGTAGTTTTAGCGGGGGCCCCCCATGAGCAGTTCTTC
CASSVVLAGAPHEQFF
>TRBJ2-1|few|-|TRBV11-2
TGTGCCAGCAGCTTAGCGGGAGTGGGGGTCTACAATGAGCAGTTCTTC
CASSLAGVGVYNEQFF
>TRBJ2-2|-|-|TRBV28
TGTGCCAGCAGTTTTCAGGGGAGGAACACCGGGGAGCTGTTTTTT
CASSFQGRNTGELFF
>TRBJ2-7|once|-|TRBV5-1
TGCGCCAGCAGCTTCTCAGGTGGAACCTACGAGCAGTACTTC
CASSFSGGTYEQYF
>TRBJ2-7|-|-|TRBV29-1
TGCAGCGTTGAAGAAGACACCTCCTACGAGCAGTACTTC
CSVEEDTSYEQYF
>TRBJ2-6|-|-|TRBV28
TGTGCCAGCAGGACAGCCCCTGGCTGGGCCAACGTCCTGACTTTC
CASRTAPGWANVLTF
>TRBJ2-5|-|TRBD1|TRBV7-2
TGTGCCAGCAGCTTAGGACAGGGACAGACCCAGTACTTC
CASSLGQGQTQYF
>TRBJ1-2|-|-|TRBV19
TGTGCCAGTAGCCGAAGGAGGGCAGGAACCCAGCCGAACTATGGCTACACCTTC
CASSRRRAGTQPNYGYTF
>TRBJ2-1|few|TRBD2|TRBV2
TGTGCCAGCAGTGAACTAGCGGGGGCCGGGAATGAGCAGTTCTTC
CASSELAGAGNEQFF
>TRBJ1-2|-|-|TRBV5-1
TGCGCCAGCAGCTTGTATTGGTCAGGGAACTATGGCTACACCTTC
CASSLYWSGNYGYTF
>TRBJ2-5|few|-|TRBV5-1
TGCGCCAGCAGCTTGGAGGTACCGGGAGAGACCCAGTACTTC
CASSLEVPGETQYF
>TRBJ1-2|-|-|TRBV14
TGTGCCAGCAGCCGTCGACAGCCTTTTAACTATGGCTACACCTTC
CASSRRQPFNYGYTF
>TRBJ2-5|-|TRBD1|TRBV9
TGTGCCAGCAGCCCAACCGGACAGGGGAAGACCCAGTACTTC
CASSPTGQGKTQYF
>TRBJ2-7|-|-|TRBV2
TGTGCCAGCCGAACAGGATTAGGGGTGGCATACGAGCAGTACTTC
CASRTGLGVAYEQYF
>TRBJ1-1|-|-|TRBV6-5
TGTGCCAGCAGTTACAGGGAAGGGGACACTGAAGCTTTCTTT
CASSYREGDTEAFF
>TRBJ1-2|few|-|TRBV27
TGTGCCAGCAGTTTGGTGGCCGCCTCTAACTATGGCTACACCTTC
CASSLVAASNYGYTF
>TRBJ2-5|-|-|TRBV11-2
TGTGCCAGCAGCTTAGGAGTACGGAACCCAGGAGAGACCCAGTACTTC
CASSLGVRNPGETQYF
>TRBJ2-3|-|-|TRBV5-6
TGTGCCAGCAGACGGCAGGGATCGGGTACGCAGTATTTT
CASRRQGSGTQYF
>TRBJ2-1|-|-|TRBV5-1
TGCGCCAGCAGCCCCTTACAAGGGGACAAACGAGTGTTCTTC
CASSPLQGDKRVFF
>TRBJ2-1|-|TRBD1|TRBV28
TGTGCCAGCAGTTCCGGGGACAGGGGGATTACCAATGAGCAGTTCTTC
CASSSGDRGITNEQFF
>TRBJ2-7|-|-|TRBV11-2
TGTGCCAGCAGCTCCGGGCAGGGAAGCTACGAGCAGTACTTC
CASSSGQGSYEQYF
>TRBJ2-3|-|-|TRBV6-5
TGTGCCAGCAGGTCCCCCGGGGAGGGCACAGATACGCAGTATTTT
CASRSPGEGTDTQYF
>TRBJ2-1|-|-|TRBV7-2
TGTGCCAGCGCTATCCAACCGGGACTTTACAATGAGCAGTTCTTC
CASAIQPGLYNEQFF
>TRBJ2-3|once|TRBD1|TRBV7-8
TGTGCCAGCAGCTTGAGGGGGCGAGATACGCAGTATTTT
CASSLRGRDTQYF
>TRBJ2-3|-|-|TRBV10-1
TGCGCCAGCAGTGGGACAGCCGGTCCAGATACGCAGTATTTT
CASSGTAGPDTQYF
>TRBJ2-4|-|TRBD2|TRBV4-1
TGCGCCAGCAGCCAAGGACTAGCGGTAGCCAAAAACATTCAGTACTTC
CASSQGLAVAKNIQYF
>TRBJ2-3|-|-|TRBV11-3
TGTGCCAGCAGCTTAAACGGCGGGACGGATACGCAGTATTTT
CASSLNGGTDTQYF
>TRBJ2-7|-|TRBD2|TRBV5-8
TGTGCCAGCAGCTTGGAAGCGGGGGGGGACCCCCACGAGCAGTACTTC
CASSLEAGGDPHEQYF
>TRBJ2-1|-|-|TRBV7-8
TGTGCCAGCAGCTCGGGGGGCAGGGGTGAGCAGTTCTTC
CASSSGGRGEQFF
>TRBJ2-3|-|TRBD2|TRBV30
TGTGCCTGGAGTACGCCAGAAACTAGCGGGAGTGCAGATACGCAGTATTTT
CAWSTPETSGSADTQYF
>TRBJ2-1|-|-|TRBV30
TGTGCCTGTTCTAGCTCCCAGGGGGGGCAGTTCTTC
CACSSSQGGQFF
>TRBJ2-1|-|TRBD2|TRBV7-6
TGTGCCAGCAGCTTCGCGACTAGCGGGATATCCTACAATGAGCAGTTCTTC
CASSFATSGISYNEQFF
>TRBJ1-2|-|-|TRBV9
TGTGCCAGCAGCGTACAGGCCGCTAACTATGGCTACACCTTC
CASSVQAANYGYTF
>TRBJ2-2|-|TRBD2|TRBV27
TGTGCCAGCAGTTTATCCGATCCGCGGGGGGGCACCGGGGAGCTGTTTTTT
CASSLSDPRGGTGELFF
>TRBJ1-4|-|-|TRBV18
TGTGCCAGCTCCCCAATGAGACAGCTTGAAAAACTGTTTTTT
CASSPMRQLEKLFF
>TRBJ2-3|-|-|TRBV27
TGTGCCAGCAGTTTACTCCTATCTAGCACAGATACGCAGTATTTT
CASSLLLSSTDTQYF
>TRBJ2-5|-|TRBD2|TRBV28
TGTGCCAGCAGTTTATTTGTGGGGCGGCCGGGAGGGCAAGAGACCCAGTACTTC
CASSLFVGRPGGQETQYF
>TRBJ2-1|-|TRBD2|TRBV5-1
TGCGCCAGCAGCGGGGCTGCGGGGGGGCCCTTCGGTGAGCAGTTCTTC
CASSGAAGGPFGEQFF
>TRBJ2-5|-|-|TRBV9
TGTGCCAGCACCAAAACTGGACAGCAAGAGACCCAGTACTTC
CASTKTGQQETQYF
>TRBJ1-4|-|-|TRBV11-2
TGTGCCAGCAGCTTAGCGTCTGTGCGGCCAAAACTGTTTTTT
CASSLASVRPKLFF